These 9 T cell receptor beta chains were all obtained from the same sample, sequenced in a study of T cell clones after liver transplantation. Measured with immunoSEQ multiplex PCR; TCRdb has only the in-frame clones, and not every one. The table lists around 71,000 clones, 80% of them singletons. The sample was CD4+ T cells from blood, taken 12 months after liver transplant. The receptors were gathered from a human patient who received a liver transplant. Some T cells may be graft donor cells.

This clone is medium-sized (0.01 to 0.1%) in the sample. CDR3 residues: CASSFRGTRYEQYF. The DNA for the CDR3 is TGTGCCAGCAGTTTTAGGGGGACCCGATACGAGCAGTACTTC. The chain employs TRBV27 and TRBJ2-7; D is possibly TRBD1 (6 bases). V shed 3 bases and J shed 4 bases, with 13 bases lying between them. The CDR3 consists of 14 residues. Per the germline V gene, CDR1 is MNHEY and CDR2 is SMNVEV (reference sequence).

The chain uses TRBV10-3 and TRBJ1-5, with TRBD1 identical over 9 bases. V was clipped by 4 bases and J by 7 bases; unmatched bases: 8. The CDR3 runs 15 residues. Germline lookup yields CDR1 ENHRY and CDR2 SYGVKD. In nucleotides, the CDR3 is TGTGCCATCAGTGGGAGGGAAGGGACAGGGCAGCCCCAGCATTTT. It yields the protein CAISGREGTGQPQHF.

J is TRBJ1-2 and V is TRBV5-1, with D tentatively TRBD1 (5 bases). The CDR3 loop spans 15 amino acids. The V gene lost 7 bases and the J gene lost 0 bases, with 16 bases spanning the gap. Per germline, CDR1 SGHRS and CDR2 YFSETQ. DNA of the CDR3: TGCGCCAGCGGTTGGGGCGCTCAAGCTAACTATGGCTACACCTTC. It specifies CASGWGAQANYGYTF. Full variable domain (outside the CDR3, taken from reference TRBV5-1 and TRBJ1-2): KAGVTQTPRYLIKTRGQQVTLSCSPISGHRSVSWYQQTPGQGLQFLFEYFSETQRNKGNFPGRFSGRQFSNSRSEMNVSTLELGDSALYLCASGWGAQANYGYTFGSGTRLTVV.

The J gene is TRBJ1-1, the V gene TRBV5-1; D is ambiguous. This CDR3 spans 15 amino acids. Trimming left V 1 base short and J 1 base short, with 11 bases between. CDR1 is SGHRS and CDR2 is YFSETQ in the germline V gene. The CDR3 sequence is CASSLMGYQNTEAFF. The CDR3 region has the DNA TGCGCCAGCAGCTTGATGGGGTATCAGAACACTGAAGCTTTCTTT.

CDR3 amino acids: CASSLLRGLEQFF. CDR3 nucleotide sequence: TGTGCCAGCAGTTTACTCCGGGGCCTAGAGCAGTTCTTC. The chain employs TRBV28 and TRBJ2-1; either TRBD1 or TRBD2 may supply D (5 bases each). CDR1 MDHEN and CDR2 SYDVKM come from the germline V gene. This CDR3 contains 13 residues. V shed 2 bases and J shed 10 bases, with 12 bases lying between them.

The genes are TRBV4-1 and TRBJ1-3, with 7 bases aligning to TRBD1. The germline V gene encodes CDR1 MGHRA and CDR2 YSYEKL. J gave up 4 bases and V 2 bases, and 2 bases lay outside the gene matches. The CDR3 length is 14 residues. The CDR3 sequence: CASSQTGEGNTIYF. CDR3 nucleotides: TGCGCCAGCAGCCAAACAGGGGAAGGAAACACCATATATTTT.

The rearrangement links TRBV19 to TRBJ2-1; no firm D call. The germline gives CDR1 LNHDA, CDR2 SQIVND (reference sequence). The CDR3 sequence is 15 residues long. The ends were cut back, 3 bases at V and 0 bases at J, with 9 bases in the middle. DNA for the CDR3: TGTGCCAGTAGTATTGACAAGAGCTCCTACAATGAGCAGTTCTTC. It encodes CASSIDKSSYNEQFF. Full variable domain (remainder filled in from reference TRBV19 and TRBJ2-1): DGGITQSPKYLFRKEGQNVTLSCEQNLNHDAMYWYRQDPGQGLRLIYYSQIVNDFQKGDIAEGYSVSREKKESFPLTVTSAQKNPTAFYLCASSIDKSSYNEQFFGPGTRLTVL.

The CDR3 loop reads CASSPLARGEQYF. The CDR3 DNA reads TGTGCCAGCTCACCGCTAGCTCGGGGCGAGCAGTACTTC. The chain links TRBV18 to TRBJ2-7; D perhaps matches TRBD2 (5 bases). CDR1 and CDR2 (germline): KGHSH, LQKENI. CDR3 length: 13 amino acids. Trimming cost V 3 bases and J 6 bases, with 12 bases left between them.

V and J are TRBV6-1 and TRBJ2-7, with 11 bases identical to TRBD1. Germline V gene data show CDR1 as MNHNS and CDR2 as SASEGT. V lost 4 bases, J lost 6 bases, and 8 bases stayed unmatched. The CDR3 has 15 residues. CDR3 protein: CASSASGTGGREQYF. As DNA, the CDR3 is TGTGCCAGCAGTGCCTCCGGGACAGGGGGTCGCGAGCAGTACTTC.